Reported below is one T cell receptor (beta chain). The data belong to a study of blood T cell repertoires in COVID-19. About the study: Researchers got acute and convalescent COVID-19 samples from the United States, Italy and Spain. PBMCs, B-cell-depleted T cells, or T cells provided the cDNA or gDNA that made up the material.

Germline CDR1 and CDR2: MDHEN and SYDVKM. Trimming stripped 5 bases from V and 6 bases from J, with 17 bases between. This CDR3 is 15 amino acids long. Data came from immunoSEQ multiplex PCR; TCRdb stores just in-frame clones and leaves some out. The sample lists about 140,000 clones, 65% to 85% occurring once. The chain is built from TRBV28 and TRBJ1-5, with D perhaps matching TRBD1 (6 bases). Source material: peripheral blood. The sequence was collected from a woman aged 55-75 years with acute or convalescent COVID-19. The CDR3 nucleotides read TGTGCCAGCAGTCCCTCTGGGGGCGTTGGTCAGCCCCAGCATTTT. The encoded protein is CASSPSGGVGQPQHF.